This T cell receptor (beta chain) derives from a study of cytomegalovirus exposure and HLA in healthy donors. Primers: 60 Vbeta forward and 13 Jbeta reverse. Profiling relied on immunoSEQ multiplex PCR, and the TCRdb table lists in-frame clones only, not all of them. The table shows 100,000 to 150,000 clones, with approximately 9% occurring only once. The V end was cut by 0 bases, the J end by 3 bases, with 10 bases between. CDR3 length: 14 amino acids. In germline, CDR1 is SGHRS, CDR2 YFSETQ. The material sequenced was PBMCs. The chain joins TRBV5-1 to TRBJ2-7; TRBD1 might be the D (5 bases). The TCR sequence derives from a woman aged 35 to 49 in good health and CMV-seropositive. CDR3 DNA: TGCGCCAGCAGCTTGGGTCAGGGCTTCTACGAGCAGTACTTC. Translated: CASSLGQGFYEQYF.